Below are 10 T cell receptor beta chains sequenced from a single sample in a study of T cell responses to AZD1222 COVID-19 vaccine. Here immunoSEQ multiplex PCR was the method, and the copy in TCRdb shows in-frame clones only, minus some. The table lists about 100,000 clones, about 86% of them singletons. Sequences were derived from peripheral blood, sampled on day 0 of AZD1222 vaccination. These TCRs come from an adult in good health.

The CDR3 DNA follows: TGTGCCAGTAGTATAGGGACCCGCGCGCAGTATTTT. Translated, it gives CASSIGTRAQYF. The chain employs TRBV19 and TRBJ2-3; D gene uncertain. Germline CDR1 reads LNHDA; CDR2 reads SQIVND (reference sequence). CDR3 length: 12 amino acids. V was shortened by 1 base and J by 10 bases, with 9 bases between the two germline ends.

A few counts support this clone. The chain recombines TRBV11-2 with TRBJ2-5, with 9 bases fitting TRBD1. The CDR3 contains 16 residues. Germline V gives CDR1 SGHAT, CDR2 FQNNGV. The ends lost 1 base at V and 4 bases at J; junction bases unmatched: 7. The CDR3: CASSLGGTGSGETQYF. The CDR3 DNA sequence: TGTGCCAGCAGCTTAGGTGGGACAGGGTCGGGAGAGACCCAGTACTTC.

The rearrangement uses TRBV12-3 or TRBV12-4 and TRBJ2-2; D is ambiguous. Between the trimmed V and J ends, which lost 3 bases and 2 bases, there was a span of 1 base. The CDR3 extends over 12 amino acids. The CDR3 DNA reads TGTGCCAGCAGTTTTAACACCGGGGAGCTGTTTTTT. Translated: CASSFNTGELFF.

This chain links TRBV6-2 or TRBV6-3 with TRBJ1-1, with D unresolved. The ends were cut back, 5 bases at V and 1 base at J, with 14 bases in the middle. Germline V CDR1 and CDR2: MNHEY, SVGEGT. The CDR3 length is 15 residues. This CDR3 reads CASSPGFSSNTEAFF. The DNA for the CDR3 is TGTGCCAGCAGTCCCGGGTTCTCATCGAACACTGAAGCTTTCTTT.

The CDR3 region has the DNA TGTGCCAGCAGTTACGGGCAGACCAACCATGAGCAGTTCTTC. Its protein product is CASSYGQTNHEQFF. This chain joins TRBV6-5 and TRBJ2-1; D gene uncertain. The CDR3 has 14 amino acids. Germline-derived CDR1 and CDR2 are MNHEY and SVGAGI. Trimming stripped 2 bases from V and 8 bases from J, with 13 bases between.

This clone appeared once. The chain links TRBV11-3 to TRBJ2-7; the D gene is possibly TRBD1 (6 bases). V was trimmed by 1 base and J by 2 bases, leaving 12 bases between them. CDR1 is SGHNT and CDR2 is YENEEA in the germline V gene. This CDR3 contains 15 residues. The DNA of the CDR3 is TGTGCCAGCAGCTTAGGGGGGACACCAACCTACGAGCAGTACTTC. Translated: CASSLGGTPTYEQYF.

The chain links TRBV4-2 to TRBJ2-3, with TRBD2 matching 9 bases. This CDR3 contains 15 residues. Germline values: CDR1 LGHNA, CDR2 YNFKEQ. V lost 1 base, J lost 7 bases, and 6 bases stayed unmatched. The CDR3 region has the DNA TGTGCCAGCAGCCAAGCGGAGACTAGCGGTAATACGCAGTATTTT. It translates to CASSQAETSGNTQYF.

This clone was seen more than once but under ten times. V and J are TRBV11-2 and TRBJ2-7; D is ambiguous. V lost 0 bases and J lost 0, with 6 bases in between. The V gene's germline CDR1 is SGHAT and CDR2 FQNNGV. CDR3 length equals 14 residues. The CDR3 DNA reads TGTGCCAGCAGCTTAGATCAGCACTCCTACGAGCAGTACTTC. It translates to CASSLDQHSYEQYF.

This chain joins TRBV13 and TRBJ1-4; D ambiguous. Germline CDR1 reads PRHDT; CDR2 reads FYEKMQ (reference sequence). V gave up 5 bases and J gave up 3 bases, with 10 bases separating them. This CDR3 contains 14 residues. CDR3: CASSPSGPNEKLFF. CDR3 DNA: TGTGCCAGCAGCCCATCCGGACCTAATGAAAAACTGTTTTTT.

The chain couples TRBV7-6 to TRBJ1-5, with TRBD1 matching over 8 bases. This CDR3 is built from 15 residues. Germline V gene data show CDR1 as SGHVS and CDR2 as FNYEAQ. Losses at the gene ends were 5 bases for V and 3 bases for J; bases not matched to a gene: 6. The CDR3 reads CASSPRTGLNQPQHF. The CDR3 nucleotides are TGTGCCAGCAGCCCTAGGACAGGGCTCAATCAGCCCCAGCATTTT.